What follows describes a single T cell receptor beta chain. Assay: immunoSEQ multiplex PCR; the TCRdb copy retains only in-frame clones and omits some. The repertoire holds fewer than 300,000 clones, with more than 75% as singletons. V was shortened by 4 bases and J by 0 bases, with 5 bases between the two germline ends. From germline, CDR1 is SGHRS and CDR2 YFSETQ. This CDR3 has 13 residues. This record belongs to a study of blood T cell repertoires in COVID-19. The sequence came from a woman aged 40 to 50 who had recovered from COVID-19. Source material: peripheral blood. The gene calls are TRBV5-1 and TRBJ2-1; D gene unclear. CDR3 bases: TGCGCCAGCAGCGGCCGCTCCTACAATGAGCAGTTCTTC. It codes for CASSGRSYNEQFF.